One TCR beta chain is described in this entry. Its specificity is unknown. The CDR3 length is 15 residues. Trimming cost V 4 bases and J 5 bases, with 18 bases left between them. Per germline, CDR1 SGHRS and CDR2 YFSETQ. The data are from a study of T cell repertoires in cytomegalovirus infection. Overall study: Used in the study were CMV epitopes, some recently identified and HLA-C-restricted, others well-studied and HLA-B-restricted. General study points: Dominating the ex vivo response were HLA-C-restricted CMV-specific TCR beta clonotypes. Cumulative public TCR beta family frequency identified carriers of CMV plus the relevant HLA.

TCRdb re-analysed the reads in MiXCR, keeping a single row per CDR3 protein. This sample has a few hundred thousand distinct CDR3 sequences; roughly 25% occur once, and the top ten carry 10% to 15%. This sequence joins TRBV5-1 and TRBJ1-2; TRBD1 is a possible D gene (6 bases). This receptor was obtained from a human donor in good health (CMV status not recorded). Some clones in this sample may be carry-over from other donors' samples. The sequencing used cultured PBMCs, collected from culture after CMV antigen stimulation. Here the CDR3 DNA reads TGCGCCAGCAGCCGAGAGACCGGGACATCTTATGGCTACACCTTC. Protein product: CASSRETGTSYGYTF. Combining the CDR3 with reference TRBV5-1 and TRBJ1-2 gives the whole variable domain KAGVTQTPRYLIKTRGQQVTLSCSPISGHRSVSWYQQTPGQGLQFLFEYFSETQRNKGNFPGRFSGRQFSNSRSEMNVSTLELGDSALYLCASSRETGTSYGYTFGSGTRLTVV.